The clone carrying this T cell receptor beta chain was detected a few times. Its matching antigen is unknown. This specimen comes from a study of T cell repertoires in cytomegalovirus infection. Study-level background: A matching HLA type, together with CMV infection, was signaled by public TCR beta signatures.

From the reads, TCRdb called clonotypes with MiXCR, one entry per CDR3 protein. The sample records under 850,000 distinct CDR3 sequences, 35% to 45% being singletons. The germline V gene encodes CDR1 SGHTA and CDR2 FQGNSA. The CDR3 has 15 residues. With 5 bases removed from V and 5 bases from J, the gap between germline ends came to 18 bases. Study findings and constraints: CMV-specific TCR beta clonotypes restricted by HLA-C were the ones dominating the ex vivo response. Totalled public TCR beta family frequency picked out people who carried CMV plus the relevant HLA.

The rearrangement uses TRBV7-2 and TRBJ1-2; D remains ambiguous. The source of this sequence is a human donor in good health (CMV status not recorded). Some clones in this sample may be carry-over from other donors' samples. Sequencing input: PBMCs. The DNA for the CDR3 is TGTGCCAGCAGCCCTCGGGCCAATTATCCGTATGGCTACACCTTC. Protein product: CASSPRANYPYGYTF.